Listed below are T cell receptor beta chains from one sample, sequenced in a study of cytotoxic CD8 clonotypes in ibrutinib-treated CLL. Sequenced by immunoSEQ multiplex PCR; TCRdb stores in-frame clones only, minus some. The table includes approximately 200,000 clones, around 72% detected once. Here the sequenced sample was PBMCs, taken after 24 months of ibrutinib treatment. Receptors originate from a human donor with chronic lymphocytic leukemia. CDR3s include the opening cysteine and the closing phenylalanine or tryptophan. The order of the fields is V gene, clone size, D gene, J gene, CDR3 length, CDR3 protein, CDR3 DNA. A D gene is named only where the DNA matches it firmly. The size field is filled for only some rows; it gives once, few, many or a size class.

V: TRBV18
size: few
D: NA
J: TRBJ2-3
length: 14
CDR3: CASSPPDSRDTQYF
DNA: TGTGCCAGCTCACCTCCGGACAGCCGAGATACGCAGTATTTT

V: TRBV28
size: NA
D: TRBD1
J: TRBJ2-7
length: 15
CDR3: CASSLQDGTGGEQYF
DNA: TGTGCCAGCAGTTTACAGGATGGGACAGGGGGGGAGCAGTACTTC

V: TRBV7-8
size: once
D: NA
J: TRBJ2-7
length: 15
CDR3: CASSLVGFVSYEQYF
DNA: TGTGCCAGCAGCTTAGTGGGGTTCGTCTCCTACGAGCAGTACTTC

V: TRBV5-1
size: NA
D: NA
J: TRBJ1-2
length: 13
CDR3: CASSLVAGYGYTF
DNA: TGCGCCAGCAGCTTGGTCGCGGGTTACGGCTACACCTTC

V: TRBV29-1
size: NA
D: NA
J: TRBJ2-7
length: 15
CDR3: CSAQGSGLSSYEQYF
DNA: TGCAGCGCCCAAGGCAGCGGGCTTAGCTCCTACGAGCAGTACTTC

V: TRBV28
size: NA
D: NA
J: TRBJ1-2
length: 13
CDR3: CASSLNANYGYTF
DNA: TGTGCCAGCAGTTTGAACGCTAACTATGGCTACACCTTC

V: TRBV19
size: NA
D: TRBD1
J: TRBJ2-2
length: 14
CDR3: CASTRGQSVGELFF
DNA: TGTGCCAGTACGAGGGGACAGTCAGTTGGGGAGCTGTTTTTT

V: TRBV5-1
size: NA
D: TRBD2
J: TRBJ2-1
length: 16
CDR3: CASSLIGTSGNNEQFF
DNA: TGCGCCAGCAGCTTAATTGGGACTAGCGGGAACAATGAGCAGTTCTTC

V: TRBV15
size: NA
D: NA
J: TRBJ1-1
length: 14
CDR3: CATSATDGNTEAFF
DNA: TGTGCCACCAGCGCCACGGATGGGAACACTGAAGCTTTCTTT

V: TRBV2
size: few
D: TRBD1
J: TRBJ1-3
length: 14
CDR3: CASMWDSSGNTIYF
DNA: TGTGCCAGCATGTGGGACAGCTCTGGAAACACCATATATTTT

V: TRBV18
size: NA
D: NA
J: TRBJ1-4
length: 13
CDR3: CASSRGRDEKLFF
DNA: TGTGCCAGCTCACGCGGGAGAGATGAAAAACTGTTTTTT

V: TRBV30
size: NA
D: NA
J: TRBJ2-2
length: 18
CDR3: CAWSVRWGPLLNTGELFF
DNA: TGTGCCTGGAGTGTAAGGTGGGGGCCCCTTTTGAACACCGGGGAGCTGTTTTTT

V: TRBV7-2
size: NA
D: NA
J: TRBJ2-1
length: 14
CDR3: CASSLVLAYNEQFF
DNA: TGTGCCAGCAGCTTAGTGCTCGCGTACAATGAGCAGTTCTTC

V: TRBV6-5
size: NA
D: NA
J: TRBJ2-2
length: 13
CDR3: CASSRTGFGELFF
DNA: TGTGCCAGCTCTAGGACGGGGTTCGGGGAGCTGTTTTTT

V: TRBV7-9
size: NA
D: NA
J: TRBJ2-5
length: 13
CDR3: CASSRGQWETQYF
DNA: TGTGCCAGCAGCCGGGGACAATGGGAGACCCAGTACTTC

V: TRBV7-2
size: NA
D: NA
J: TRBJ1-3
length: 17
CDR3: CASSPRPRDHTGNTIYF
DNA: TGTGCCAGCAGCCCTAGGCCTCGGGATCACACTGGAAACACCATATATTTT

V: TRBV30
size: NA
D: NA
J: TRBJ1-3
length: 15
CDR3: CAWSHDGSSGNTIYF
DNA: TGTGCCTGGAGTCATGACGGTAGCTCTGGAAACACCATATATTTT

V: TRBV11-2
size: NA
D: NA
J: TRBJ2-2
length: 16
CDR3: CASSLTVPGNTGELFF
DNA: TGTGCCAGCAGCTTAACTGTGCCCGGGAACACCGGGGAGCTGTTTTTT

V: TRBV28
size: NA
D: NA
J: TRBJ1-2
length: 15
CDR3: CASSFRDLFTYGYTF
DNA: TGTGCCAGCAGTTTCCGGGACCTATTTACCTATGGCTACACCTTC

V: TRBV6-5
size: NA
D: NA
J: TRBJ1-1
length: 12
CDR3: CASSYSQGEAFF
DNA: TGTGCCAGCAGTTACTCACAGGGAGAAGCTTTCTTT

V: TRBV11-3
size: NA
D: NA
J: TRBJ2-7
length: 14
CDR3: CASSEGSSAYEQYF
DNA: TGTGCCAGCAGCGAGGGGAGTTCAGCCTACGAGCAGTACTTC

V: TRBV4-2
size: NA
D: TRBD1
J: TRBJ2-1
length: 16
CDR3: CASSQGGTDRYHEQFF
DNA: TGTGCCAGCAGCCAAGGTGGGACAGACCGCTACCATGAGCAGTTCTTC

V: TRBV18
size: NA
D: NA
J: TRBJ2-6
length: 17
CDR3: CASSPAGERSGANVLTF
DNA: TGTGCCAGCTCACCAGCAGGGGAGCGCTCTGGGGCCAACGTCCTGACTTTC

V: TRBV14
size: NA
D: NA
J: TRBJ2-5
length: 14
CDR3: CASSGSTVWETQYF
DNA: TGTGCCAGCAGCGGTTCGACAGTGTGGGAGACCCAGTACTTC

V: TRBV27
size: NA
D: TRBD1
J: TRBJ2-7
length: 11
CDR3: CASKQGYEQYF
DNA: TGTGCCAGCAAACAGGGGTACGAGCAGTACTTC

V: TRBV11-3
size: NA
D: TRBD1
J: TRBJ2-2
length: 16
CDR3: CASRQDGTGATGELFF
DNA: TGTGCCAGCAGACAAGACGGGACAGGGGCCACCGGGGAGCTGTTTTTT

V: TRBV28
size: NA
D: NA
J: TRBJ1-5
length: 15
CDR3: CASSSDQMGNQPQHF
DNA: TGTGCCAGCAGTTCCGACCAGATGGGCAATCAGCCCCAGCATTTT

V: TRBV5-1
size: NA
D: TRBD2
J: TRBJ2-7
length: 16
CDR3: CASSLVGTSGPYEQYF
DNA: TGCGCCAGCAGCTTGGTAGGGACTAGCGGACCCTACGAGCAGTACTTC

V: TRBV15
size: NA
D: NA
J: TRBJ2-2
length: 13
CDR3: CATSRDSPGELFF
DNA: TGTGCCACCAGCAGAGATTCCCCCGGGGAGCTGTTTTTT

V: TRBV5-6
size: NA
D: NA
J: TRBJ2-1
length: 16
CDR3: CASSLGPVGFYNEQFF
DNA: TGTGCCAGCAGCTTGGGGCCCGTCGGGTTCTACAATGAGCAGTTCTTC

V: TRBV27
size: NA
D: NA
J: TRBJ2-1
length: 14
CDR3: CASSFEPASNEQFF
DNA: TGTGCCAGCAGTTTCGAACCAGCTTCCAATGAGCAGTTCTTC

V: TRBV15
size: NA
D: NA
J: TRBJ2-7
length: 14
CDR3: CATSRDEDRYEQYF
DNA: TGTGCCACCAGCAGAGATGAGGACCGCTACGAGCAGTACTTC

V: TRBV15
size: NA
D: TRBD2
J: TRBJ2-7
length: 15
CDR3: CATSREGSGRIEQYF
DNA: TGTGCCACCAGCAGAGAGGGAAGCGGGAGGATCGAGCAGTACTTC

V: TRBV6-5
size: once
D: NA
J: TRBJ2-7
length: 12
CDR3: CATARVPYEQYF
DNA: TGTGCCACCGCGCGGGTACCCTACGAGCAGTACTTC

V: TRBV5-6
size: NA
D: TRBD2
J: TRBJ2-1
length: 18
CDR3: CASSLVLAGGPSYNEQFF
DNA: TGTGCCAGCAGCTTGGTCCTAGCGGGAGGGCCCTCCTACAATGAGCAGTTCTTC

V: TRBV11-1
size: once
D: NA
J: TRBJ2-7
length: 15
CDR3: CASSLAIRAHYEQYF
DNA: TGTGCCAGCAGCTTAGCTATTCGGGCGCACTACGAGCAGTACTTC

V: TRBV6-1
size: NA
D: NA
J: TRBJ1-2
length: 17
CDR3: CASSELGAGTSGYGYTF
DNA: TGTGCCAGCAGTGAATTGGGAGCAGGGACTTCGGGCTATGGCTACACCTTC

V: TRBV7-2
size: NA
D: NA
J: TRBJ1-3
length: 16
CDR3: CASTVQGGLDGNTIYF
DNA: TGTGCCAGCACTGTACAGGGAGGCTTGGACGGAAACACCATATATTTT

V: TRBV6-4
size: NA
D: TRBD2
J: TRBJ2-3
length: 13
CDR3: CANHGTSLFCRYF
DNA: TGTGCCAATCACGGGACTAGCCTTTTTTGTCGGTATTTT

V: TRBV7-9
size: NA
D: NA
J: TRBJ2-7
length: 13
CDR3: CASSLVERGEQYF
DNA: TGTGCCAGCAGCTTAGTTGAGCGCGGCGAGCAGTACTTC

V: TRBV19
size: NA
D: NA
J: TRBJ2-1
length: 11
CDR3: CASKFLAEQFF
DNA: TGTGCCAGCAAATTTCTAGCGGAGCAGTTCTTC

V: TRBV2
size: NA
D: TRBD2
J: TRBJ2-1
length: 18
CDR3: CASSVYVFGTSAYNEQFF
DNA: TGTGCCAGCAGTGTCTATGTATTTGGGACTAGCGCCTACAATGAGCAGTTCTTC

V: TRBV23-1
size: once
D: TRBD1
J: TRBJ1-6
length: 19
CDR3: CASSQSIRTPTGDDSPLHF
DNA: TGCGCCAGCAGTCAATCGATCAGGACACCGACAGGGGACGATTCACCCCTCCACTTT

V: TRBV5-8
size: NA
D: TRBD2
J: TRBJ2-7
length: 15
CDR3: CASSKSGRRYYEQYF
DNA: TGTGCCAGCAGCAAGAGCGGGAGACGCTACTACGAGCAGTACTTC

V: TRBV2
size: NA
D: NA
J: TRBJ2-1
length: 15
CDR3: CASNGGASSYNEQFF
DNA: TGTGCCAGCAATGGTGGGGCCAGCTCCTACAATGAGCAGTTCTTC

V: TRBV7-2
size: NA
D: NA
J: TRBJ2-7
length: 14
CDR3: CASSLVSDTYEQYF
DNA: TGTGCCAGCAGCTTAGTTTCGGACACCTACGAGCAGTACTTC

V: TRBV7-9
size: NA
D: TRBD2
J: TRBJ2-7
length: 15
CDR3: CASRADAGDYNEQYF
DNA: TGTGCCAGCAGGGCTGATGCGGGAGATTACAACGAGCAGTACTTC

V: TRBV7-2
size: NA
D: NA
J: TRBJ1-2
length: 16
CDR3: CASSLVRGLANYGYTF
DNA: TGTGCCAGCAGCTTAGTGAGGGGTCTAGCTAACTATGGCTACACCTTC

V: TRBV27
size: NA
D: NA
J: TRBJ2-2
length: 17
CDR3: CASSLRPLQVFAGELFF
DNA: TGTGCCAGCAGCCTTAGGCCCCTTCAGGTGTTCGCCGGGGAGCTGTTTTTT

V: TRBV30
size: NA
D: NA
J: TRBJ1-1
length: 11
CDR3: CAWSELTEAFF
DNA: TGTGCCTGGAGCGAACTCACTGAAGCTTTCTTT